The 30 T cell receptor beta chains reported below all come from one sample, sequenced in a study of T cells in Graves' hyperthyroidism and ophthalmopathy. Using RNA transcripts as the source, TCR beta CDR3 regions were amplified. First-round RT-PCR targeting the TCR CDR3 was performed with the HTBI primer set. TCRdb reanalysed the multiplex PCR reads using MiXCR and keeps one entry per CDR3 protein. The sample contains approximately 430,000 distinct CDR3 sequences, around 14% of which appear only once. The specimen was blood. All receptors come from a young woman with Graves' hyperthyroidism.

In this sample, this clonotype turned up a few times. The chain employs TRBV25-1 and TRBJ2-7; D tentatively reads TRBD1 or TRBD2 (5 bases each). Germline-derived CDR1 and CDR2 are MGHDK and SYGVNS. This CDR3 has 15 amino acids. V shed 4 bases and J shed 6 bases, with 19 bases lying between them. The CDR3 nucleotides are TGTGCCAGCAGTGGGGGGTTAGGGATAATTGCCGAGCAGTACTTC. The encoded protein is CASSGGLGIIAEQYF.

This rearrangement joins TRBV5-1 to TRBJ2-5; 11 bases align to TRBD2. The CDR3 is 14 amino acids. The germline V gene has CDR1 SGHRS and CDR2 YFSETQ. J was trimmed by 3 bases and V by 5 bases; bases with no gene match: 3. Here the CDR3 DNA reads TGCGCCAGCAGTTGGGGACTAGCGGAAGAGACCCAGTACTTC. Amino acid sequence: CASSWGLAEETQYF.

This clonotype has at least ten counts. This chain uses TRBV6-1 with TRBJ1-4; 9 nucleotides match TRBD1. J lost 8 bases, V lost 5 bases, and 6 bases had no gene match. Germline V lookup: CDR1 MNHNS, CDR2 SASEGT. The CDR3 spans 14 residues. The CDR3 reads CASSFTGGAEKLFF. CDR3 DNA: TGTGCCAGCAGTTTTACAGGGGGCGCAGAAAAACTGTTTTTT.

In this sample, this clonotype turned up many times. CDR3 sequence: CSVEDLDRDTDTQYF. The CDR3 DNA follows: TGCAGCGTTGAAGATCTGGACAGGGACACAGATACGCAGTATTTT. V and J are TRBV29-1 and TRBJ2-3; TRBD1 agrees at 8 bases. V trimming: 0 bases; J trimming: 2 bases; junction bases outside the gene matches: 4. CDR3 length: 15 residues. CDR1 is SQVTM and CDR2 is ANQGSEA in the germline V gene.

This clonotype has a handful of counts. The chain uses TRBV6-2 or TRBV6-3 and TRBJ1-4; 12 bases align to TRBD1. This CDR3 comprises 17 residues. V lost 6 bases to trimming and J lost 3 bases; unmatched junction nucleotides: 8. Germline V gene data show CDR1 as MNHEY and CDR2 as SVGEGT. CDR3 bases: TGTGCCAGCAGCCGCCGGGACAGGGGGCGAGCTAATGAAAAACTGTTTTTT. Protein product: CASSRRDRGRANEKLFF.

This clonotype was counted many times. The J gene is TRBJ1-6, the V gene TRBV11-3; D is unresolved. V lost 4 bases, J lost 10 bases, and 11 bases lay in between. The V gene's germline CDR1 is SGHNT and CDR2 YENEEA. The CDR3 runs to 13 residues. The CDR3 region is CASSSDSESPLHF. Here the CDR3 DNA reads TGTGCCAGCAGCTCCGACTCGGAGTCACCCCTCCACTTT.

Comments on this clonotype: This clone may be a read error of a much larger clone one base away. This chain joins TRBV10-3 and TRBJ1-2; no clear D gene. CDR1 is ENHRY, CDR2 SYGVKD, per germline. The CDR3 runs to 14 residues. The CDR3 nucleotides are TGTGCCATCAGTGAGGCCCCCTCTAACTATGGCTGCACCTTC. Protein sequence: CAISEAPSNYGCTF.

This clonotype was observed many times. This chain uses TRBV18 with TRBJ2-1, with no clear D. Germline loops: CDR1 KGHSH, CDR2 LQKENI. With 8 bases removed from V and 7 bases from J, the gap between germline ends came to 12 bases. The CDR3 extends over 12 amino acids. CDR3 residues: CASASILNEQFF. As DNA, the CDR3 is TGTGCCAGCGCCTCCATTTTGAATGAGCAGTTCTTC.

This clonotype occurred many times. This chain connects TRBV7-3 to TRBJ2-2; D ambiguous. CDR1 is SGHTA, CDR2 FQGTGA, per germline. This CDR3 contains 15 residues. The germline V and J ends were trimmed by 1 base and 1 base, with 7 bases remaining between them. The DNA of the CDR3 is TGTGCCAGCAGCTTAAATCCAGGGAACACCGGGGAGCTGTTTTTT. It encodes CASSLNPGNTGELFF.

In its sample, this clonotype was seen many times. The CDR3 DNA reads TGCGCCAGCCGCTCTAGCGGGGGGAGCTCCTACAATGAGCAGTTCTTC. Translating gives CASRSSGGSSYNEQFF. The V gene is TRBV5-1, the J gene TRBJ2-1; 11 bases are a match to TRBD2. Germline V gene sequence: CDR1 SGHRS, CDR2 YFSETQ. CDR3 length: 16 amino acids. V shed 7 bases and J 0 bases; nucleotides not matched to a gene: 6.

Many counts were recorded for this clonotype. This chain connects TRBV6-5 to TRBJ2-1; 11 nucleotides match TRBD1. The ends lost 3 bases at V and 3 bases at J; junction bases unmatched: 4. From germline, CDR1 is MNHEY and CDR2 SVGAGI. The CDR3 has 16 amino acids. As DNA, the CDR3 is TGTGCCAGCAGTTATCCCGGGACAGGGGGCTACAATGAGCAGTTCTTC. This codes for CASSYPGTGGYNEQFF.

This clonotype occurred many times. The chain uses TRBV27 and TRBJ2-7, with D perhaps matching TRBD1 (6 bases). This CDR3 has 14 residues. Between the trimmed V and J ends, which lost 4 bases and 2 bases, there was a span of 12 bases. CDR1 MNHEY and CDR2 SMNVEV come from the germline V gene (reference sequence). In DNA, the CDR3 is TGTGCCAGCAGTTACCCGGGACAAACCTACGAGCAGTACTTC. This translates into CASSYPGQTYEQYF.

This clonotype has a handful of counts. The V call is TRBV4-1, the J call TRBJ2-3; D not certain. V was trimmed by 0 bases and J by 5 bases, leaving 12 bases between them. The CDR3 totals 15 residues. CDR1 is MGHRA and CDR2 is YSYEKL in the germline V gene. The CDR3 reads CASSQELHNRDTQYF. CDR3 DNA: TGCGCCAGCAGCCAAGAGTTACATAATAGAGATACGCAGTATTTT.

This clonotype appeared many times. The chain combines TRBV20-1 with TRBJ2-3; 7 bases agree with TRBD2. Trimming cost V 1 base and J 2 bases; bases outside gene matches: 9. The CDR3 consists of 16 residues. In germline, CDR1 is DFQATT, CDR2 SNEGSKA (reference sequence). The CDR3 here is CSARGGLAEFTDTQYF. For the CDR3, the DNA is TGCAGTGCTAGAGGGGGTCTAGCGGAGTTCACAGATACGCAGTATTTT.

This clonotype was recorded at least ten times. The CDR3, as DNA: TGTGCCAGCAGCTTACAGGACGGAGGGGTATACGAGCAGTACTTC. Its translation is CASSLQDGGVYEQYF. The rearrangement links TRBV7-3 to TRBJ2-7, with D perhaps matching TRBD2 (6 bases). Germline CDR1 is SGHTA and CDR2 is FQGTGA. The CDR3 contains 15 residues. Between the trimmed V and J ends, which lost 2 bases and 4 bases, there was a span of 15 bases.

Ten or more counts support this clonotype. The V gene is TRBV6-1, the J gene TRBJ1-1; weak D call: TRBD1 (5 bases). Germline V gene sequence: CDR1 MNHNS, CDR2 SASEGT. CDR3 length: 14 amino acids. V lost 6 bases and J lost 7, with 18 bases in between. DNA of the CDR3: TGTGCCAGCAGCCAACCTTGGAGGGGCGATGAAGCTTTCTTT. It is translated as CASSQPWRGDEAFF.

The V gene is TRBV25-1, the J gene TRBJ2-2, with D possibly being TRBD2 (5 bases). Germline V lookup: CDR1 MGHDK, CDR2 SYGVNS. This CDR3 has 15 amino acids. Trimming shortened V by 5 bases and J by 4 bases, and 14 bases separated the two germline ends. The CDR3 DNA is TGTGCCAGCAGTCCAGGCGAGGGATCCACCGGGGAGCTGTTTTTT. Its protein is CASSPGEGSTGELFF.

This clonotype was counted between two and nine times. The chain joins TRBV6-1 to TRBJ2-5; a possible D gene is TRBD2 (7 bases). The CDR3 consists of 14 residues. V lost 2 bases to trimming and J lost 7 bases, with 14 bases between them. The germline CDR1 and CDR2 sequences are MNHNS and SASEGT. Here the CDR3 DNA reads TGTGCCAGCAGTGAAAACGGGGGGCTGGGGACCCAGTACTTC. Translating it yields CASSENGGLGTQYF.

This clonotype was detected a few times. The V and J genes are TRBV24-1 and TRBJ2-2, with D perhaps matching TRBD1 or TRBD2 (5 bases each). Trimming removed 3 bases at V and 6 bases at J, with 10 bases between. Germline lookup yields CDR1 KGHDR and CDR2 SFDVKD. The CDR3 covers 14 residues. CDR3 protein: CATSDRGEAGELFF. The CDR3 bases are TGTGCCACCAGTGATCGGGGCGAGGCCGGGGAGCTGTTTTTT.

This clonotype was detected many times. The chain couples TRBV20-1 to TRBJ1-5; maybe TRBD1 (5 bases). CDR1 DFQATT and CDR2 SNEGSKA come from the germline V gene (reference sequence). This CDR3 contains 13 residues. The V gene lost 3 bases and the J gene lost 9 bases, with 15 bases spanning the gap. The CDR3 region has the DNA TGCAGTGCTAGGAGGGCCCCCGGGGGGCCCCAGCATTTT. It encodes CSARRAPGGPQHF.

Many counts were recorded for this clonotype. The V and J genes are TRBV20-1 and TRBJ1-6, with D perhaps matching TRBD1 (5 bases). The CDR3 is 12 residues long. Deletions cut 0 bases from V and 8 bases from J, with 5 bases between. Per the germline V gene, CDR1 is DFQATT and CDR2 is SNEGSKA (reference sequence). The CDR3 DNA reads TGCAGTGCTAGAGAGGGGGATTCACCCCTCCACTTT. This codes for CSAREGDSPLHF.

This clonotype was recorded many times. This chain connects TRBV20-1 to TRBJ2-1; D perhaps matches TRBD2 (6 bases). In germline, CDR1 is DFQATT, CDR2 SNEGSKA (reference sequence). V was trimmed by 6 bases and J by 5 bases, leaving 20 bases between them. This CDR3 has 15 residues. CDR3 sequence: CSARSRGILNNEQFF. The CDR3 region has the DNA TGCAGTGCCCGTTCACGGGGGATCCTCAACAATGAGCAGTTCTTC.

This clonotype has only a few counts. The chain is built from TRBV7-9 and TRBJ2-2; TRBD1 is a possible D gene (6 bases). CDR3 length: 17 residues. The V and J ends lost 6 bases and 3 bases respectively, with 20 bases between them. Germline CDR1 is SEHNR and CDR2 is FQNEAQ (reference sequence). Here the CDR3 DNA reads TGTGCCAGCAGGTTGAATTTCAGGGGCCGCGACACCGGGGAGCTGTTTTTT. It is translated as CASRLNFRGRDTGELFF.

This clonotype has ten or more counts. V and J are TRBV5-1 and TRBJ2-7; 9 nucleotides match TRBD1. V was clipped by 4 bases and J by 6 bases; unmatched bases: 8. The CDR3 covers 14 residues. Per germline, CDR1 SGHRS and CDR2 YFSETQ. The CDR3 DNA sequence: TGCGCCAGCAGCGGGGGGACAGGGAAGGGCGAGCAGTACTTC. Residues: CASSGGTGKGEQYF.

The chain carries TRBV9 and TRBJ1-6, with D perhaps TRBD1 (5 bases). V dropped 0 bases and J dropped 10 bases, with 8 bases sitting between them. The germline CDR1 and CDR2 sequences are SGDLS and YYNGEE. This CDR3 has 13 amino acids. The CDR3 region is CASSVDRHSPLHF. The CDR3 DNA is TGTGCCAGCAGCGTAGACAGGCACTCACCCCTCCACTTT. The full variable domain, its missing parts supplied by reference TRBV9 and TRBJ1-6, is DSGVTQTPKHLITATGQRVTLRCSPRSGDLSVYWYQQSLDQGLQFLIQYYNGEERAKGNILERFSAQQFPDLHSELNLSSLELGDSALYFCASSVDRHSPLHFGNGTRLTVT.

This clonotype was counted at least ten times. The chain combines TRBV27 with TRBJ2-1; tentative D call: TRBD2 (6 bases). V was cut by 7 bases and J by 10 bases, with 20 bases left in between. The CDR3 runs to 14 residues. Germline V gene sequence: CDR1 MNHEY, CDR2 SMNVEV (reference sequence). This CDR3 reads CASTAVGGAGEQFF. The CDR3 DNA sequence: TGTGCCAGCACCGCGGTGGGGGGAGCCGGGGAGCAGTTCTTC.

This clonotype was seen repeatedly, ten times or more. The chain couples TRBV27 to TRBJ2-7; TRBD1 matches 7 bases. The CDR3 spans 15 residues. Germline trimming cut 5 bases from V and 5 bases from J; bases unmatched to any gene: 12. Germline V gives CDR1 MNHEY, CDR2 SMNVEV (reference sequence). The CDR3 is CASSIIQGRIDEQYF. The CDR3 DNA reads as TGTGCCAGCAGTATCATACAGGGGAGAATAGACGAGCAGTACTTC.

There are a few counts of this clonotype. Being one base from a much bigger clone, this may be a read error. DNA of the CDR3: TGCAGTGTTAGAGATGGAGACAGGGGCGGCTACGAGCAGTACTTC. Translating gives CSVRDGDRGGYEQYF. The chain combines TRBV20-1 with TRBJ2-7; 8 nucleotides line up with TRBD1. The germline V gene has CDR1 DFQATT and CDR2 SNEGSKA (reference sequence). The CDR3 totals 15 residues.

Many counts were recorded for this clonotype. This chain uses TRBV5-6 with TRBJ2-5; 7 nucleotides match TRBD1. Germline V CDR1 and CDR2: SGHDT, YYEEEE. The CDR3 covers 17 residues. Trimming cost V 2 bases and J 0 bases; bases outside gene matches: 10. The CDR3 loop reads CASSFLTGTEYQETQYF. The CDR3 DNA is TGTGCCAGCAGCTTCTTGACGGGGACAGAGTACCAAGAGACCCAGTACTTC.

There are many counts of this clonotype. The V gene is TRBV6-5, the J gene TRBJ2-6; D not resolved. V lost 2 bases to trimming and J lost 0 bases, with 5 bases between them. The CDR3 has 15 amino acids. Per germline, CDR1 MNHEY and CDR2 SVGAGI. This CDR3 reads CASSYPGSGANVLTF. CDR3 in DNA: TGTGCCAGCAGTTACCCTGGCTCTGGGGCCAACGTCCTGACTTTC.